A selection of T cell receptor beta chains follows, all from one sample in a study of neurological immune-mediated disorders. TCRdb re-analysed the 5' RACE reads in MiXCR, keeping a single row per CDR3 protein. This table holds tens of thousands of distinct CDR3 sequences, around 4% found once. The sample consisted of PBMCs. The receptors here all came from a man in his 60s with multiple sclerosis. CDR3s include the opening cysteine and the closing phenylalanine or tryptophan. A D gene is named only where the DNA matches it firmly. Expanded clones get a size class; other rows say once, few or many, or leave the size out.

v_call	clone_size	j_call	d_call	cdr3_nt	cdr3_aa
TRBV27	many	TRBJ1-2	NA	TGTGCCAGCAGTTTAAGGCAGGGAGGAGGCTATGGCTACACCTTC	CASSLRQGGGYGYTF
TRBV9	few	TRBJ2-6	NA	TGTGCCAGCAGCGTAGGGGGTCTTTCCCCTGGGGCCAACGTCCTGACTTTC	CASSVGGLSPGANVLTF
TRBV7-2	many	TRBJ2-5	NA	TGTGCCAGCAGCTTAGTAGGGAGCCCTATTAATAGGGAGACCCAGTACTTC	CASSLVGSPINRETQYF
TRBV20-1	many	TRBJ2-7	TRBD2	TGCAGTGCCGACCCTAGCGGGAATCCCAACGAGCAGTACTTC	CSADPSGNPNEQYF
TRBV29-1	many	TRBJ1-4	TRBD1	TGCAGCGTAACCGGGACAGGGTTGGAAAAACTGTTTTTT	CSVTGTGLEKLFF
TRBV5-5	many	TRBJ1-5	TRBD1	TGTGCCAGCAGCTCGCCAGGGGGGGAACAGCCCCAGCATTTT	CASSSPGGEQPQHF
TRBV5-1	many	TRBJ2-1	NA	TGCGCCAGCAGCTTGGGGTCAGGGGATGAGCAGTTCTTC	CASSLGSGDEQFF
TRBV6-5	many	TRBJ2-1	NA	TGTGCCAGCAGTTATTTGGGGGGCAGGAATTACAATGAGCAGTTCTTC	CASSYLGGRNYNEQFF
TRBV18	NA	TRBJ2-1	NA	TGTGCCAGCTCACGGGCAAGATACAATGAGCAGTTCTTC	CASSRARYNEQFF
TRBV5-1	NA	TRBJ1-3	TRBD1	TGCGCCAGCAACGGACAGGGGGGAAACACCATATATTTT	CASNGQGGNTIYF
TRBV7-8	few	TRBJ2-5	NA	TGTGCCAGCAGCCCAGACTGGACTTTACAAGAGACCCAGTACTTC	CASSPDWTLQETQYF
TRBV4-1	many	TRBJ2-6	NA	TGCGCCAGCAGCCAAGTGGGAAGGGCGGCGGGGGCCAACGTCCTGACTTTC	CASSQVGRAAGANVLTF
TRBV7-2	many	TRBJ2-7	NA	TGTGCCAGCAGCTCTAGGGGGATAGCGGGCAGCTCCTACGAGCAGTACTTC	CASSSRGIAGSSYEQYF
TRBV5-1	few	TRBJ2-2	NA	TGCGCCAGCAGCTTGGTGTCGACCGGGGAGCTGTTTTTT	CASSLVSTGELFF
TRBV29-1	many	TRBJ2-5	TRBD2	TGCAGCGTTGGTAGGACTAGCGGACAAGAGACCCAGTACTTC	CSVGRTSGQETQYF
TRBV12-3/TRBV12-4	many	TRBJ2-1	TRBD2	TGTGCCAGCAGAGGACTAGCGGGAAACAATGAGCAGTTCTTC	CASRGLAGNNEQFF
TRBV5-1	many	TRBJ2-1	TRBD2	TGCGCCAGCAGCTTACTAGCGCGAACATACAATGAGCAGTTCTTC	CASSLLARTYNEQFF
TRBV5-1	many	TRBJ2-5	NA	TGCGCCAGCAGCTTGTACGGGGTTAGCCAAGAGACCCAGTACTTC	CASSLYGVSQETQYF
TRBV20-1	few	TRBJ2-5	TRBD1	TGCAGTGCTAGATGGGGGTGGTTCGGACAGGGGAAAGAGACCCAGTACTTC	CSARWGWFGQGKETQYF
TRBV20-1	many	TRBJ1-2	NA	TGCAGTGCTAGTATCCCACAGGTCTATGGCTACACCTTC	CSASIPQVYGYTF
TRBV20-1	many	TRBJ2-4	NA	TGCAGTGCCAACCGCGGCGTCAAAAACATTCAGTACTTC	CSANRGVKNIQYF
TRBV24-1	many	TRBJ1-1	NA	TGTGCCACCAGTGACAACTTGAACACTGAAGCTTTCTTT	CATSDNLNTEAFF
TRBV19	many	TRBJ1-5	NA	TGTGCCAGTAGCCAGACCCGGGGACCAGTCACCCAGCATTTT	CASSQTRGPVTQHF
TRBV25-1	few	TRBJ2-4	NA	TGTGCCAGCAGTGTTACGGCGAGTAACATTCAGTACTTC	CASSVTASNIQYF
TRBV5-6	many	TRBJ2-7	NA	TGTGCCAGCAGCCGACAGGACTCCTACGAGCAGTACTTC	CASSRQDSYEQYF
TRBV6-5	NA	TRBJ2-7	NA	TGTGCCAGCATAAGTGACAGTCTTTGGGAGCAGTACTTC	CASISDSLWEQYF
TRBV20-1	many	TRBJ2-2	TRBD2	TGCAGTGCCCCGACTAGCAGGGCAAACACCGGGGAGCTGTTTTTT	CSAPTSRANTGELFF
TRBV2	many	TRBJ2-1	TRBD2	TGTGCCACCCGCCGGGGGAGGGAATACAATGAGCAGTTCTTC	CATRRGREYNEQFF
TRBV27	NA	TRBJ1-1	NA	TGTGCCAGCAGTAAATTCTTCAGGGAGAACACTGAAGCTTTCTTT	CASSKFFRENTEAFF
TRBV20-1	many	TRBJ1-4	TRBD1	TGCAGTGCTAAGGAGGGGGCGGGACGTGAAAAACTGTTTTTT	CSAKEGAGREKLFF
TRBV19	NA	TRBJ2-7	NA	TGTGCCAGTAGCCGTCACTTACAGGGAGCAGAGCAGTACTTC	CASSRHLQGAEQYF
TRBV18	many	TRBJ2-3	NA	TGTGCCAGCTCACAAGTTAGCAGGGACGGTACGCAGTATTTT	CASSQVSRDGTQYF
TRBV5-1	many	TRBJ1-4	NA	TGCGCCAGCAGCTTGGAAGGGCCAAATGAAAAACTGTTTTTT	CASSLEGPNEKLFF
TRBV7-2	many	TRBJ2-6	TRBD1	TGTGCCAGCAGTTTTGGACAGGGGGCGCCTGGGGCCAACGTCCTGACTTTC	CASSFGQGAPGANVLTF
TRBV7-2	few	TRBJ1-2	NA	TGTGCCAGCAGCTTAAGTCGGGATGGCTACACCTTC	CASSLSRDGYTF
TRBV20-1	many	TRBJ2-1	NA	TGCAGTGCTCCGGCGCAGGAGGGCTTCAGGATCTTC	CSAPAQEGFRIF
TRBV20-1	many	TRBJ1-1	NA	TGCAGTGCACGCGGCGCGGGGGCCCACACTGAAGCTTTCTTT	CSARGAGAHTEAFF
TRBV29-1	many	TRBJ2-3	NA	TGCAGCGTTGGGGTTCAGGGCGGCTTTCGGAGGTTGACAGATACGCAGTATTTT	CSVGVQGGFRRLTDTQYF
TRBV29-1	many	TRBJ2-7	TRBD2	TGCAGCATAGCCGCCGGACTAGCTGTTGGGAGCTCCTACGAGCAGTACTTC	CSIAAGLAVGSSYEQYF
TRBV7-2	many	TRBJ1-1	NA	TGTGCCAGCAGCGACTGGCGCATGTTGACTGAAGCTTTCTTT	CASSDWRMLTEAFF
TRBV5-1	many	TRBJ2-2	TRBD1	TGCGCCAGCAGCAGGGACAGGGAGAGAACCGGGGAGCTGTTTTTT	CASSRDRERTGELFF
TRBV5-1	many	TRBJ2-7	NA	TGCGCCAGCAGCATTGGGACCCTCGCGGACGAGCAGTACTTC	CASSIGTLADEQYF